This T cell receptor beta chain emerged from a study of T cell responses to AZD1222 COVID-19 vaccine. Study-wide results and limits: Unmutated variant regions are reportedly the target of nearly half of TCRs that are spike-specific. Donors, mostly white British, included more females; clonal diversity was possibly underestimated.

This table comes from immunoSEQ multiplex PCR, and its TCRdb copy is limited to in-frame clones, with some not included. The sample records 150,000 or so clones, approximately 90% being singletons. CDR3 size: 20 residues. V shed 3 bases and J 1 base; nucleotides not matched to a gene: 13. Germline V gene lookup returns CDR1 KGHDR and CDR2 SFDVKD. Worth noting for this clone: No antigen is known for it.

The chain couples TRBV24-1 to TRBJ2-3, with 12 bases that match TRBD2. The sequencing here drew on peripheral blood, taken on day 0 of AZD1222 vaccination. The TCR comes from an adult in good health. For the CDR3, the DNA is TGTGCCACCAGTGATCCTGGAGCCCGGACTAGCGGGGAGCGCACAGATACGCAGTATTTT. Protein sequence: CATSDPGARTSGERTDTQYF.